A single sample is the source of the 5 T cell receptor beta chains below, sequenced in a study of Graves' ophthalmopathy and Graves' hyperthyroidism. The authors amplified TCR beta CDR3 regions, and they did so from RNA transcripts for repertoire sequencing. Second-round multiplex PCR came after a first-round RT-PCR that employed HTBI primers. TCRdb re-called the multiplex PCR reads through MiXCR, storing one row per CDR3 protein. The table includes approximately 1.2 million distinct CDR3 sequences, 35% to 40% detected once. The sample comprised peripheral blood or thyroid tissue (not recorded which). The source is an adult man with Graves' hyperthyroidism.

The V gene is TRBV10-3, the J gene TRBJ1-6; no reliable D call. V dropped 6 bases and J dropped 14 bases, with 23 bases sitting between them. This CDR3 is 15 amino acids long. Germline CDR1 is ENHRY and CDR2 is SYGVKD. CDR3 nucleotides: TGTGCCATCAGGTCCGGGAACGCTGCCAATAGATCCCTCCACTTT. This gives the protein CAIRSGNAANRSLHF.

The V gene is TRBV10-3, the J gene TRBJ2-7; D uncertain. V shed 11 bases and J shed 1 base, with 9 bases lying between them. Germline V gene sequence: CDR1 ENHRY, CDR2 SYGVKD. The CDR3 has 11 residues. The CDR3 DNA sequence: TGTGCCGGCAGTAATTCCTACGAGCAGTACTTC. Its protein product is CAGSNSYEQYF.

This chain links TRBV13 with TRBJ2-6, with D possibly matching TRBD2 (6 bases). Deletions cut 4 bases from V and 1 base from J, with 11 bases between. Germline V CDR1 and CDR2: PRHDT, FYEKMQ (reference sequence). The CDR3 length is 16 residues. Written as DNA, the CDR3 is TGTGCCAGCAGCTCCCCGGGAGAATCTGGGGCCAACGTCCTGACTTTC. Its translation: CASSSPGESGANVLTF.

The chain recombines TRBV12-3 or TRBV12-4 with TRBJ1-1; no firm D call. With 4 bases removed from V and 3 bases from J, the gap between germline ends came to 9 bases. This CDR3 comprises 13 residues. CDR3 loop: CASSWTVDTEAFF. The CDR3 region has the DNA TGTGCCAGCAGTTGGACTGTAGACACTGAAGCTTTCTTT.

A note on this clonotype: At one end the junction does not follow the germline gene, possibly because of a read error. The CDR3 is CANSLQGSYEQYF. The CDR3 DNA sequence: TGTGCCAACAGCCTACAGGGATCCTACGAGCAGTACTTC. This chain joins TRBV7-2 and TRBJ2-7; maybe TRBD1 (6 bases). The CDR3 is 13 residues long. Germline lookup yields CDR1 SGHTA and CDR2 FQGNSA.